This T cell receptor beta chain was found in a study of regulatory T cells in long-lasting Graves disease. For the study at large: Graves' patients (newly diagnosed) had been on antithyroid drugs under 3 months. Study-wide findings and caveats: New patients shared fewer public clonotypes (roughly 1,000) than persistent patients did (about 2,700).

According to the study, TCR beta libraries were built with iRepertoire HTBI primers and CDR3-region Arm-PCR. Using its own MiXCR run on the multiplex PCR reads, TCRdb lists one record per CDR3 protein. This table has approximately 470,000 distinct CDR3 sequences, about 16% appearing once. This CDR3 contains 15 residues. Germline assignment: CDR1 LNHDA and CDR2 SQIVND (reference sequence). The time point was: newly diagnosed GD, antithyroid drugs for less than 3 months. The TCR library was prepared using RNA isolated from PBMCs. The collection involved drawing nine milliliters of peripheral blood into EDTA tubes. Notes on this clonotype: What it binds is unknown. One junction end does not reproduce the germline sequence, and a read error may be involved.

The sample also formed part of further work on T cells in Graves' hyperthyroidism and ophthalmopathy. From that paper: Stable hyperthyroidism was separated from ophthalmopathy by a model based on 13 V-J features.

The chain carries TRBV19 and TRBJ2-7, with D possibly being TRBD1 (7 bases). The sequence came from a middle-aged man with Graves disease. The sample consisted of peripheral blood mononuclear cells (PBMCs), taken at new diagnosis, from a patient treated with antithyroid drugs. For the CDR3, the DNA is TGTGCCTGTAGTAAGGAGGGGGCGGAGGCCTACGAGCAGTACTTC. Its translation: CACSKEGAEAYEQYF.